This TCR beta chain was found in a study of low-dose radiotherapy and immunotherapy resistance in tumors. Alpha and beta chains were covered, as first-strand cDNA relied on TRAV- and TRBV-specific primers. The PCR that amplified TCRs ran for around 20 cycles, relying on a constant-region primer and a V-primer adapter. The isolated mRNA underwent amplification through in vitro transcription. TCRdb re-called the reads through MiXCR, storing one row per CDR3 protein. The sample lists 100,000 or so distinct CDR3 sequences, less than 25% occurring once. The germline CDR1 and CDR2 sequences are MNHEY and SVGEGT. This CDR3 comprises 16 residues. Concerning this clonotype itself: A read error is the likely source, as a far larger clone sits one nucleotide away.

Regarding time point: after trial treatment. The treatment is: LDRT plus nivolumab, ipilimumab, low-dose cyclophosphamide and aspirin (RACIN trial). Donors received a regimen that comprised nivolumab, ipilimumab, aspirin, low-dose cyclophosphamide and low-dose radiotherapy. Patients eligible had advanced solid tumors without tumor-infiltrating lymphocytes. This chain links TRBV6-2 or TRBV6-3 with TRBJ2-3, with 14 bases matching TRBD2. This clonotype originated in a male donor with prostate cancer. Material: PBMCs, obtained after low-dose radiotherapy plus immunotherapy. The CDR3 sequence is CDSSVGTSGGTDTQYF. In DNA, the CDR3 is TGTGACAGCAGCGTCGGGACTAGCGGGGGAACAGATACGCAGTATTTT.